By proportion, the clone carrying this T cell receptor (beta chain) is medium-sized. Thyroid surgery was preceded by no treatment in any patient. The data stem from a study of metastatic and nonmetastatic thyroid tumors. The length of the CDR3 is 13 residues. Germline CDR1 ENHRY, CDR2 SYGVKD. V was cut by 10 bases and J by 0 bases, with 12 bases left in between. TCRdb reassembled clones from the PCR reads with MiXCR. The table records over 14,000 clones, roughly a quarter of them present only once. Sequenced: tumor tissue. This receptor was identified in a female donor with papillary thyroid cancer or a benign thyroid nodule (not recorded which). Some clones in this sample may be carry-over from other donors' samples. The rearrangement uses TRBV10-3 and TRBJ1-1; D is unclear. Written as DNA, the CDR3 is TGTGCCACCCGGTGGGCATTGAACACTGAAGCTTTCTTT. This gives the protein CATRWALNTEAFF.